Below, 6 T cell receptor beta chains from the same sample are listed, as sequenced in a study of shared clonotypes between healthy human individuals. The assay was immunoSEQ multiplex PCR, and TCRdb's table has in-frame clones only and misses some. This sample carries approximately 350,000 clones, under 80% of them seen once, and the ten largest clones take over 9%. Source material: memory CD4+ T cells sorted from blood. Subset in this sample: CD45RA-negative fraction. Receptors were obtained from a young man in good health.

The rearrangement links TRBV25-1 to TRBJ2-7; D gene uncertain. The CDR3 is made up of 12 amino acids. The V gene's germline CDR1 is MGHDK and CDR2 SYGVNS. Trimming cost V 4 bases and J 2 bases, with 6 bases left between them. The CDR3 here is CASSGSPYEQYF. DNA for the CDR3: TGTGCCAGCAGTGGCAGTCCCTACGAGCAGTACTTC.

This chain's CDR3 is CASSLSRGTEAFF. In nucleotides, the CDR3 is TGTGCCAGCAGTTTATCGCGGGGCACTGAAGCTTTCTTT. This chain connects TRBV27 to TRBJ1-1; D gene ambiguous. The CDR3 length is 13 residues. CDR1 and CDR2 (germline): MNHEY, SMNVEV (reference sequence). Trimming pared 0 bases from V and 4 bases from J, leaving 6 bases between.

The sample holds a few counts of this clone. The V gene is TRBV18, the J gene TRBJ2-5; perhaps TRBD1 as D (6 bases). The CDR3 is 13 amino acids. Trimming left V 3 bases short and J 7 bases short, with 12 bases between. CDR1 and CDR2 from the germline V gene are KGHSH and LQKENI. This CDR3 is CASSPAGAGTQYF. The CDR3 bases are TGTGCCAGCTCACCTGCAGGGGCTGGGACCCAGTACTTC.

The CDR3 is CASSLLIGRTGELFF. Here the CDR3 DNA reads TGTGCCAGCAGCTTGTTGATAGGGAGAACCGGGGAGCTGTTTTTT. This chain connects TRBV5-5 to TRBJ2-2, with D tentatively TRBD2 (5 bases). V lost 1 base, J lost 5 bases, and 12 bases lay in between. The germline gives CDR1 SGHKS, CDR2 YYEKEE (reference sequence). This CDR3 spans 15 amino acids.

CDR3 sequence reads: CASSESDTLNIQYF. CDR3 bases: TGTGCCAGCAGTGAATCGGACACGTTAAACATTCAGTACTTC. V and J are TRBV6-1 and TRBJ2-4, with D perhaps TRBD1 (5 bases). Germline V gene sequence: CDR1 MNHNS, CDR2 SASEGT. V was shortened by 2 bases and J by 6 bases, with 11 bases between the two germline ends. This CDR3 spans 14 amino acids.

The sample holds a few counts of this clone. The CDR3 region has the DNA TGTGCCAGCACCCTGAAGGGGGCGTGGGCCCAAGAGACCCAGTACTTC. Its translation: CASTLKGAWAQETQYF. The V and J genes are TRBV11-1 and TRBJ2-5; 7 bases fit TRBD1. The CDR3 runs to 16 residues. V lost 7 bases to trimming and J lost 1 base; unmatched junction nucleotides: 12. CDR1 and CDR2 from the germline V gene are SGHAT and FQDESV (reference sequence).